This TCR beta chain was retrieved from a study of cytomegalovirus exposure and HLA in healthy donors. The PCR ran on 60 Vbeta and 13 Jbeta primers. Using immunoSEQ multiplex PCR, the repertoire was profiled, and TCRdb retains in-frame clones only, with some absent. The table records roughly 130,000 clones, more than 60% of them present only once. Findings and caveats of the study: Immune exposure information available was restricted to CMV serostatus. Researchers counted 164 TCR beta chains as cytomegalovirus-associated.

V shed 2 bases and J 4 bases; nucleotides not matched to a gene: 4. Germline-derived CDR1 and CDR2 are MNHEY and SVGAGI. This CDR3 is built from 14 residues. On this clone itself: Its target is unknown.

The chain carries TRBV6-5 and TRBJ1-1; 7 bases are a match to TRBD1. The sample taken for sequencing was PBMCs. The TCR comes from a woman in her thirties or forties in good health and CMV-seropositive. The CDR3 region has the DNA TGTGCCAGCAGTTACGAGGGGGCTGCCACTGAAGCTTTCTTT. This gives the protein CASSYEGAATEAFF.